What follows is one T cell receptor beta chain and its context. Its specificity is unknown. The data originate from a study of response to subunit inactivated influenza vaccine. Regarding the study as a whole: The authors suggested that few new T cells are recruited per seasonal influenza vaccination.

MiXCR was run by TCRdb on the RT-PCR reads, yielding one entry per CDR3 protein. The sample consists of about 480,000 distinct CDR3 sequences, roughly 9.8% of them appearing once. Germline V gene sequence: CDR1 SGHRS, CDR2 YFSETQ. The CDR3 is made up of 13 amino acids. V was clipped by 3 bases and J by 4 bases, with 9 bases between them. The TCR originated in a man aged 45 to 65 who received an inactivated influenza vaccine. The starting material was PBMCs from blood, obtained around seven weeks after vaccination. The rearrangement joins TRBV5-1 to TRBJ2-3; D unclear. CDR3 sequence: CASSWAPPDTQYF. The DNA for the CDR3 is TGCGCCAGCAGCTGGGCCCCTCCAGATACGCAGTATTTT.